This T cell receptor beta chain appears in the sequencing data of a study of vaccination effects on CD4 cells after COVID-19 (dated by TCRdb to about 2022). Some background on the complete study: Two doses of either the BNT162b2 or the mRNA-1273 mRNA SARS-CoV-2 vaccine were administered to participants. In a couple of convalescent patients, pre-vaccine samples were collected 16 days and one week ahead of the first dose, 142 and 148 days after COVID-19 diagnosis. The Oncomine TCR Beta short-read assay on an Illumina iSeq 100 was used to sequence cultures from other donors in the study. SARS-CoV-2 spike-specific CD4+ TCR repertoires from before and after mRNA vaccination were compared in COVID-19 convalescent patients and in infection-naive vaccine recipients. A total of more than 8 COVID-19 convalescent patients and several SARS-CoV-2-naive healthy vaccine recipients were included in the full study. Results the study describes overall, beyond this receptor: Clones induced by infection and clones induced by vaccination both contracted markedly at late timepoints after vaccination, which fits with T cell responses waning over time. In convalescent patients, the post-vaccine spike-reactive repertoire consisted mainly of new vaccine-induced clones, largely distinct from infection-induced clones. The study was limited by a small number of convalescent patients and lacked early post-infection timepoints.

For this clone: Its antigen specificity is not known. Per-base quality was not reported, and no clone a single base away is much larger than it.

In the ViraFEST assay, PBMC were stimulated with viral peptide pools, and TCR sequencing was then used to find antigen-specific CD4+ T cell clonotypes based on their expansion. After roughly 11 days of culture, CD4+ T cells were isolated with the EasySep CD4+ T cell isolation kit. PCR-confirmed SARS-CoV-2 infection had occurred in convalescent patients between March and December 2020, before the Alpha, Beta and Delta variants emerged in the United States. Roughly 1.9 million PBMC per well were cultured with approximately 10 ug/ml peptides in IMDM containing about 5% human AB serum, roughly 10 IU/ml IL-2 and gentamicin. On days 3 and 7, half of the culture medium was replaced with fresh IL-2-containing medium. Unless otherwise noted, each peptide stimulation condition was cultured in triplicate wells. PBMC were separated from whole blood using Ficoll-Paque Plus gradient centrifugation and were then either cryopreserved at -140C or used fresh. Overlapping peptide pools spanned the spike proteins of SARS-CoV-2 and the common cold coronaviruses HCoV-NL63, HCoV-OC43 and HCoV-229E. Genomic DNA was extracted from cultured CD4+ T cells with the QIAamp micro DNA kit.

As encoded in the germline V gene, CDR1 is MRHNA while CDR2 is SNTAGT. V is pared back by 7 bases and J by 2 bases, with 13 bases lying between the germline termini. Taken from cysteine to phenylalanine, the CDR3 has 14 residues. The DNA shown is the 42-base CDR3, in frame from base 1. The method behind the library was the immunoSEQ multiplex PCR assay. DNA from the CD4+ T cells that had been cultured and isolated underwent TCR beta CDR3 sequencing. On the authors' methods: The analysis removed non-productive TCR sequences, trimmed reads to the CDR3 region, and retained only CDR3s that were 7 or more amino acids long. Antigen-specific clonotypes were identified with the MANAFEST web app by comparing expansion in peptide wells against reference cultures. For clones to be considered positive, expansion at FDR<0.05 versus reference and all other wells, an odds ratio above 5, and a frequency above 0.1% in two replicate wells were required. A clonotype was called cross-reactive if it was significantly expanded both in SARS-CoV-2 spike wells and in at least one common cold coronavirus spike condition. Levenshtein distance calculated with the stringdist R package was used to assess CDR3 similarity, and unrooted trees were constructed with ape in R 3.6.1. In TCRdb, the immuneACCESS table is reduced to in-frame sequences with V and J assigned. These tables do not hold every clone; where another copy was compared, an unresolved V gene accounts for under half, and the others remain unexplained. The DNA gave D and trimming, while V, J and clone size come from that table. This sample lists approximately 33,000 clones; about three quarters were detected once. Approximately 15% of the sample is in the top ten clones.

The sample here was CD4+ T cells from PBMCs cultured with HCoV-NL63 spike peptides, taken before COVID-19 vaccination. Per the publication, the cell subset or site label means: HCoV-NL63 spike overlapping peptide pool stimulation. The chain was built from TRBV6-4 and TRBJ2-3, and TRBD1 may be the D gene, going by 6 matching bases. This clonotype originated in a human donor who had a prior SARS-CoV-2 infection. The DNA sequence follows: TGTGCCAGCAAGATGGACAGAACCACAGATACGCAGTATTTT. Translated, this gives CASKMDRTTDTQYF.